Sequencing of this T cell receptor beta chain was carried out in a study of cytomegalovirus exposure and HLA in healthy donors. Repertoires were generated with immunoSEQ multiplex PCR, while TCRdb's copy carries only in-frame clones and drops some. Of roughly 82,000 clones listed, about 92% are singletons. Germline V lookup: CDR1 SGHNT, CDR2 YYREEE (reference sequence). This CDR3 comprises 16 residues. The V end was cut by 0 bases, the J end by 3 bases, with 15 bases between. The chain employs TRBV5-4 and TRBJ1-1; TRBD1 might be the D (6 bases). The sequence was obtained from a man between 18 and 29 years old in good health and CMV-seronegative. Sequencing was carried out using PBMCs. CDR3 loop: CASSLAHGRGDTEAFF. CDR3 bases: TGTGCCAGCAGCTTGGCCCATGGCAGGGGCGACACTGAAGCTTTCTTT.